This passage covers 27 T cell receptor beta chains from one sample sequenced in a study of vaccination effects on CD4 cells after COVID-19 (dated by TCRdb to about 2022). These receptors' antigens are unknown. In the ViraFEST assay, PBMC were stimulated with viral peptide pools, and TCR sequencing was then used to find antigen-specific CD4+ T cell clonotypes based on their expansion. After 10 days of culture, CD4+ T cells were isolated with the EasySep CD4+ T cell isolation kit. Each participant got two doses of an mRNA SARS-CoV-2 vaccine, either BNT162b2 or mRNA-1273. Library method: the immunoSEQ multiplex PCR assay. TCRdb provides this immuneACCESS table in a form limited to in-frame rearrangements. Some clones are lacking; in checked studies, under half of them reflect an unresolved V gene, and why the rest are absent is not known. The sample includes roughly 68,000 clones, with around 69% observed a single time. The ten top clones hold about 1.6% of the sample.

Here the sequenced sample was CD4+ T cells from PBMCs cultured with HCoV-229E spike peptides, taken after COVID-19 vaccination. This specimen's cell subset or site label, per the study, means: HCoV-229E spike overlapping peptide pool stimulation. The receptors here all came from a human donor who received a COVID-19 vaccine.

The CDR3 coding sequence is TGTGCCAGCAGGCAGCTAAGTGGAACTGAAGCTTTCTTT. Translation gives CASRQLSGTEAFF. The V and J genes are TRBV6-5 and TRBJ1-1, with no clear D. The CDR3 is 13 residues long. Germline V lookup: CDR1 MNHEY, CDR2 SVGAGI. The V end lost 6 bases, the J end lost 5 bases, and 13 bases lay between the germline ends.

V is TRBV19 and J is TRBJ1-5, with D perhaps TRBD1 (5 bases). Trimming removed 4 bases from V and 3 bases from J, with 10 bases in between. Germline CDR1 reads LNHDA; CDR2 reads SQIVND (reference sequence). The CDR3 has 14 residues. The DNA for the CDR3 is TGTGCCAGTAGTAGCCAGGGACCCAATCAGCCCCAGCATTTT. It yields the protein CASSSQGPNQPQHF. Full variable domain (outside the CDR3, taken from reference TRBV19 and TRBJ1-5): DGGITQSPKYLFRKEGQNVTLSCEQNLNHDAMYWYRQDPGQGLRLIYYSQIVNDFQKGDIAEGYSVSREKKESFPLTVTSAQKNPTAFYLCASSSQGPNQPQHFGDGTRLSIL.

V gene TRBV5-1 combines with J gene TRBJ1-5, with 7 bases matching TRBD1. The V segment lost 4 bases and the J segment 4 bases; nucleotides outside the gene matches: 5. The CDR3 has 14 residues. In germline, CDR1 is SGHRS, CDR2 YFSETQ. CDR3 sequence: CASSPGQPNQPQHF. The CDR3 DNA follows: TGCGCCAGCAGCCCGGGACAGCCTAATCAGCCCCAGCATTTT.

This chain joins TRBV5-4 and TRBJ1-1; no definite D call. Looked up from germline, CDR1 is SGHNT and CDR2 is YYREEE (reference sequence). Trimming took off 0 bases at V and 0 bases at J, with 6 bases between the two ends. The length of the CDR3 is 14 residues. CDR3 residues: CASSLDSLNTEAFF. Written as DNA, the CDR3 is TGTGCCAGCAGCTTGGACAGTTTGAACACTGAAGCTTTCTTT.

This clone was seen a single time. The gene calls are TRBV18 and TRBJ1-6; unclear D gene. The CDR3 loop spans 13 amino acids. V was pared by 5 bases and J by 8 bases, with 10 bases between. Germline values: CDR1 KGHSH, CDR2 LQKENI. The CDR3, as DNA: TGTGCCAGCTCATCATCGGGAGATTCACCCCTCCACTTT. This gives the protein CASSSSGDSPLHF.

V is TRBV28 and J is TRBJ2-7; D gene unclear. This CDR3 is built from 15 residues. Germline CDR1 reads MDHEN; CDR2 reads SYDVKM. Trimming removed 5 bases at V and 1 base at J, with 15 bases between. CDR3 coding DNA: TGTGCCAGCAGTCCTACCGAACGGCGGTCCTACGAGCAGTACGTC. It yields the protein CASSPTERRSYEQYV.

The rearrangement links TRBV5-1 to TRBJ2-1; tentatively, D is TRBD1 (5 bases). Deletions cut 1 base from V and 0 bases from J, with 11 bases between. CDR3 length: 16 residues. Germline V gene lookup returns CDR1 SGHRS and CDR2 YFSETQ. The DNA of the CDR3 is TGCGCCAGCAGCTTGCTCACAGGCCTCTCCTACAATGAGCAGTTCTTC. This translates into CASSLLTGLSYNEQFF.

V usage is TRBV9 and J usage is TRBJ2-3; a weak D match, TRBD1 (5 bases). This CDR3 contains 14 residues. Germline V gives CDR1 SGDLS, CDR2 YYNGEE. The V and J ends lost 5 bases and 2 bases respectively, with 12 bases between them. The CDR3 is CASSRDSYTDTQYF. The CDR3 bases are TGTGCCAGCAGTCGAGACAGCTACACAGATACGCAGTATTTT.

The rearrangement uses TRBV7-3 and TRBJ2-2, with 7 bases fitting TRBD1. CDR3 length equals 17 residues. Per the germline V gene, CDR1 is SGHTA and CDR2 is FQGTGA. V shed 9 bases and J 1 base; nucleotides not matched to a gene: 14. CDR3 in DNA: TGTGCCAGATCGGGACAGTGGATCTTTGAGAACACCGGGGAGCTGTTTTTT. This codes for CARSGQWIFENTGELFF.

The chain combines TRBV19 with TRBJ2-6, with D unresolved. The CDR3 is 16 residues long. The germline V gene has CDR1 LNHDA and CDR2 SQIVND (reference sequence). The V end lost 1 base, the J end lost 0 bases, and 7 bases lay between the germline ends. CDR3 loop: CASSIGGASGANVLTF. CDR3 sequence (DNA): TGTGCCAGTAGTATAGGAGGAGCCTCTGGGGCCAACGTCCTGACTTTC. Based on the CDR3 plus reference TRBV19 and TRBJ2-6, the full variable domain is DGGITQSPKYLFRKEGQNVTLSCEQNLNHDAMYWYRQDPGQGLRLIYYSQIVNDFQKGDIAEGYSVSREKKESFPLTVTSAQKNPTAFYLCASSIGGASGANVLTFGAGSRLTVL.

Turning to this clone: Other DNA sequences in this specimen translate into the identical CDR3. The chain couples TRBV18 to TRBJ1-1; D is unresolved. This CDR3 contains 13 residues. The V gene lost 2 bases and the J gene lost 0 bases, with 4 bases spanning the gap. From germline, CDR1 is KGHSH and CDR2 LQKENI. The CDR3 region is CASSPGMNTEAFF. CDR3 bases: TGTGCCAGCTCACCAGGAATGAACACTGAAGCTTTCTTT.

This chain links TRBV9 with TRBJ1-1; D is perhaps TRBD1 (6 bases). CDR3 length: 13 residues. The germline V gene encodes CDR1 SGDLS and CDR2 YYNGEE. The V gene lost 4 bases and the J gene lost 1 base, with 8 bases spanning the gap. This CDR3 reads CASSWDTNTEAFF. The CDR3 coding sequence is TGTGCCAGCAGCTGGGACACGAACACTGAAGCTTTCTTT.

This chain connects TRBV10-3 to TRBJ2-3, with TRBD1 matching over 7 bases. CDR3 length: 14 amino acids. Germline CDR1 reads ENHRY; CDR2 reads SYGVKD. The V gene end was trimmed by 4 bases and the J gene end by 4 bases; junction bases not matched to a gene: 5. CDR3 sequence (DNA): TGTGCCATCAGTGCGACAGGGATCGCAGATACGCAGTATTTT. Protein: CAISATGIADTQYF.

The chain combines TRBV4-1 with TRBJ1-6; no definite D call. The germline V gene has CDR1 MGHRA and CDR2 YSYEKL. CDR3 length: 14 residues. V lost 2 bases to trimming and J lost 13 bases, with 15 bases between them. This CDR3 reads CASSQRTASGPLHF. CDR3 sequence (DNA): TGCGCCAGCAGCCAAAGGACCGCCTCGGGGCCCCTCCACTTT.

This clone was seen once. CDR3: CASSYSPRQGANSYEQYV. CDR3 DNA sequence: TGTGCCAGCAGTTACTCGCCTAGACAGGGGGCGAACTCCTACGAGCAGTACGTC. The chain joins TRBV6-2 or TRBV6-3 to TRBJ2-7, with 10 bases fitting TRBD1. The V and J ends lost 0 bases and 0 bases, in that order; junction bases with no gene match: 8. The CDR3 runs to 18 residues. Germline CDR1 and CDR2: MNHEY and SVGEGT.

The chain links TRBV4-1 to TRBJ2-3; D is undetermined. Trimming removed 1 base from V and 1 base from J, with 18 bases in between. The CDR3 contains 18 residues. CDR1 is MGHRA, CDR2 YSYEKL, per germline. The CDR3 is CASSQVVVPAIRTDTQYF. CDR3 bases: TGCGCCAGCAGCCAAGTGGTGGTCCCAGCAATTCGCACAGATACGCAGTATTTT.

This chain joins TRBV5-4 and TRBJ2-5, with D possibly TRBD1 on 6 matching bases. The CDR3 has 15 amino acids. With 5 bases removed from V and 4 bases from J, the gap between germline ends came to 18 bases. Per germline, CDR1 SGHNT and CDR2 YYREEE (reference sequence). The CDR3: CASRDGTGSPETQYF. CDR3 nucleotides: TGTGCCAGCAGGGATGGAACAGGGAGTCCAGAGACCCAGTACTTC.

This chain links TRBV6-2 or TRBV6-3 with TRBJ2-7, with D perhaps TRBD1 or TRBD2 (5 bases each). Germline values: CDR1 MNHEY, CDR2 SVGEGT. V lost 6 bases, J lost 5 bases, and 17 bases lay in between. CDR3 length: 14 residues. The CDR3 DNA follows: TGTGCCAGCAGCCGGGGACCGTCGTTGGACGAGCAGTACGTC. Translating gives CASSRGPSLDEQYV.

The V call is TRBV25-1, the J call TRBJ2-5; the D is unclear. The germline V gene encodes CDR1 MGHDK and CDR2 SYGVNS. The germline V and J ends were trimmed by 4 bases and 2 bases, with 2 bases remaining between them. The CDR3 covers 11 residues. CDR3 region: CASSAQETQYF. CDR3 sequence (DNA): TGTGCCAGCAGTGCTCAAGAGACCCAGTACTTC.

CDR3 sequence: CASSLQGFANQPQHF. CDR3 sequence (DNA): TGTGCCAGCAGCTTACAGGGGTTCGCAAATCAGCCCCAGCATTTT. The gene calls are TRBV7-2 and TRBJ1-5; D may be TRBD1 (6 bases). Germline loops: CDR1 SGHTA, CDR2 FQGNSA. The CDR3 consists of 15 residues. The germline V and J ends were trimmed by 2 bases and 4 bases, with 12 bases remaining between them. Using reference TRBV7-2 and TRBJ1-5 for the parts outside the CDR3, the full variable domain is GAGVSQSPSNKVTEKGKDVELRCDPISGHTALYWYRQSLGQGLEFLIYFQGNSAPDKSGLPSDRFSAERTGGSVSTLTIQRTQQEDSAVYLCASSLQGFANQPQHFGDGTRLSIL.

This chain uses TRBV7-8 with TRBJ2-7; 8 bases align to TRBD2. This CDR3 is 16 amino acids long. After removal of 5 bases from V and 4 bases from J, the junction contained 13 bases not matched to a gene. Germline assignment: CDR1 SGHVS and CDR2 FQNEAQ. The CDR3 nucleotides are TGTGCCAGCAGCCGAGAGGGCGGGGGGCTAAAATACGAGCAGTACGTC. Translation gives CASSREGGGLKYEQYV.

The gene calls are TRBV29-1 and TRBJ2-1, with a possible D match to TRBD1 (6 bases). The CDR3 runs 15 residues. V was shortened by 4 bases and J by 5 bases, with 18 bases between the two germline ends. The V gene's germline CDR1 is SQVTM and CDR2 ANQGSEA. CDR3 region: CSVVLPGASNNEQFF. In DNA, the CDR3 is TGCAGCGTTGTTCTACCAGGGGCCTCGAACAATGAGCAGTTCTTC.

The genes are TRBV11-3 and TRBJ2-2; the D gene is possibly TRBD2 (6 bases). V was cut by 5 bases and J by 4 bases, with 14 bases left in between. Per germline, CDR1 SGHNT and CDR2 YENEEA. This CDR3 contains 15 residues. CDR3 in DNA: TGTGCCAGCAGCCTCACGGGGGTAGGCACCGGGGAGCTGTTTTTT. Its protein product is CASSLTGVGTGELFF.

This clone was picked up one time. The chain joins TRBV21-1 to TRBJ2-7. TRBV21-1 is classified as a pseudogene. This CDR3 has 18 residues. CDR3: CASSKCSKGPSSPYEQYV. CDR3 coding DNA: TGTGCCAGCAGCAAATGTTCCAAGGGGCCTAGCAGCCCCTACGAGCAGTACGTC.

This CDR3 reads CASSFQGGTDTQYF. Written as DNA, the CDR3 is TGCGCCAGCAGCTTTCAGGGGGGCACAGATACGCAGTATTTT. This chain connects TRBV5-1 to TRBJ2-3; 7 bases map to TRBD1. The CDR3 loop spans 14 amino acids. Germline CDR1 SGHRS, CDR2 YFSETQ. V was pared by 2 bases and J by 1 base, with 1 base of the junction left unmatched.

The gene calls are TRBV7-3 and TRBJ2-1; a possible D gene is TRBD2 (5 bases). The CDR3 spans 15 residues. V gave up 5 bases and J gave up 7 bases, with 18 bases separating them. Germline CDR1 reads SGHTA; CDR2 reads FQGTGA. CDR3 nucleotides: TGTGCCAGCAGCCCCCACAGTCAACCGGGGAATGAGCAGTTCTTC. It codes for CASSPHSQPGNEQFF.

V is TRBV28 and J is TRBJ1-5; a weak D match, TRBD1 (5 bases). The CDR3 has 16 residues. V dropped 5 bases and J dropped 3 bases, with 17 bases sitting between them. CDR1 and CDR2 from the germline V gene are MDHEN and SYDVKM. The CDR3 loop reads CASSPNDDRNNQPQHF. DNA of the CDR3: TGTGCCAGCAGTCCCAACGACGACAGAAACAATCAGCCCCAGCATTTT.